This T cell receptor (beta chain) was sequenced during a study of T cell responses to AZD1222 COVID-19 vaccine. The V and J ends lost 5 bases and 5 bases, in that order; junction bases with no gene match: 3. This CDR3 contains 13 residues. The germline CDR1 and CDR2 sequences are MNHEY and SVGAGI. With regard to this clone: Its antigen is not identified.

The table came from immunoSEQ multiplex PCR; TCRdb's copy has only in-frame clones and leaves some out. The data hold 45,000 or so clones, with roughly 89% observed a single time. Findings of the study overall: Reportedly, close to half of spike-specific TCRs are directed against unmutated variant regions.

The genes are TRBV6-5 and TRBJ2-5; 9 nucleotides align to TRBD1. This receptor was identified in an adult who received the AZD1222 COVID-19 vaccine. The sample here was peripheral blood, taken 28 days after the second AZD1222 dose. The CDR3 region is CASSTGGAETQYF. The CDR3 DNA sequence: TGTGCCAGCAGTACAGGGGGCGCGGAGACCCAGTACTTC.